This entry lists 5 T cell receptor beta chains sequenced from one sample in a study of blood T cells in healthy people across ages. Next came a second PCR, run for about 6 to 11 cycles, which used a sample-barcoded 5' primer along with a J-beta primer mix. A single record per CDR3 protein comes from TCRdb applying MiXCR to the 5' RACE reads. The sample records approximately 1.5 million distinct CDR3 sequences, approximately 43% being singletons. Sequenced input: blood. The receptors were gathered from a woman between 18 and 29 years old in good health.

This clonotype was counted between two and nine times. The chain employs TRBV5-1 and TRBJ1-1; the D gene is possibly TRBD1 (5 bases). V was pared by 3 bases and J by 5 bases, with 11 bases between. The V gene's germline CDR1 is SGHRS and CDR2 YFSETQ. The length of the CDR3 is 13 residues. CDR3 sequence: CASSWGTETEAFF. In DNA form, the CDR3 reads TGCGCCAGCAGCTGGGGGACGGAAACTGAAGCTTTCTTT.

This clonotype was picked up many times. The chain couples TRBV29-1 to TRBJ2-7; D gene unclear. The CDR3 contains 12 residues. Trimming removed 0 bases at V and 4 bases at J, with 7 bases between. Germline V gene data show CDR1 as SQVTM and CDR2 as ANQGSEA. Here the CDR3 reads CSVEDGRYEQYF. The CDR3 DNA reads TGCAGCGTTGAAGATGGGCGTTACGAGCAGTACTTC.

In this sample, this clonotype turned up many times. The gene calls are TRBV25-1 and TRBJ1-2; no clear D. Trimming took off 1 base at V and 8 bases at J, with 8 bases between the two ends. CDR3 length: 12 amino acids. The germline gives CDR1 MGHDK, CDR2 SYGVNS. The CDR3: CASSEFGYGYTF. The CDR3 nucleotides are TGTGCCAGCAGTGAATTTGGGTACGGCTACACCTTC.

This chain links TRBV20-1 with TRBJ2-7, with 9 bases lining up with TRBD2. In germline, CDR1 is DFQATT, CDR2 SNEGSKA (reference sequence). The CDR3 is made up of 17 amino acids. V trimming: 1 base; J trimming: 0 bases; junction bases outside the gene matches: 10. CDR3 sequence reads: CSARVGGGVSFSYEQYF. CDR3 DNA: TGCAGTGCTAGAGTGGGCGGGGGGGTCTCCTTCTCCTACGAGCAGTACTTC.

This chain links TRBV28 with TRBJ2-7; 11 nucleotides agree with TRBD1. The CDR3 consists of 14 residues. Per germline, CDR1 MDHEN and CDR2 SYDVKM. Trimming removed 6 bases from V and 6 bases from J; junction bases left unmatched: 7. Here the CDR3 reads CASRIRDRGGEQYF. CDR3 nucleotides: TGTGCCAGCAGAATACGGGACAGGGGGGGCGAGCAGTACTTC.